Included here is one T cell receptor (beta chain) sequence, with context. This entry belongs to a study of sequential checkpoint blockade in melanoma. Study summary: Patients were randomized 1:1 to nivolumab-then-ipilimumab or ipilimumab-then-nivolumab first-line.

The germline V gene has CDR1 WNHNN and CDR2 SYGVQD (reference sequence). This CDR3 is 14 amino acids long. V gave up 7 bases and J gave up 3 bases; unmatched junction bases: 5. Profiled with immunoSEQ multiplex PCR; TCRdb holds only in-frame clones, not every one. This table holds over 9,000 clones, 73% found once. Treatment given: randomized to nivolumab then ipilimumab (arm A) or the reverse (arm B). This chain links TRBV10-1 with TRBJ2-1, with TRBD1 matching over 8 bases. The receptor comes from a human donor with melanoma. This specimen consisted of CD8+ T cells sorted from blood (inferred from file names), obtained from a patient given nivolumab and ipilimumab in sequence. The chain's CDR3 is CASNPGQDYNEQFF. CDR3 sequence (DNA): TGCGCCAGCAATCCGGGACAGGACTACAATGAGCAGTTCTTC.